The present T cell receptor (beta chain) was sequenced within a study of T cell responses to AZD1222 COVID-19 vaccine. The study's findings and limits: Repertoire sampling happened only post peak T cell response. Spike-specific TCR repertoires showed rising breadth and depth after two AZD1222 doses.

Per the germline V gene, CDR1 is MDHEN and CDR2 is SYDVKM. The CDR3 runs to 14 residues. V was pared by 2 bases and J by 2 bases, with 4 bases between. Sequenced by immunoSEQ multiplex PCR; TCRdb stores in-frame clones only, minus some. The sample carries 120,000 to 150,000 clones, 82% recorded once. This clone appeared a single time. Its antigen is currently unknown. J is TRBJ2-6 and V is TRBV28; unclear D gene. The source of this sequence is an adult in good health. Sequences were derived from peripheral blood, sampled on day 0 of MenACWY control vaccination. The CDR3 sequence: CASSLRAGANVLTF. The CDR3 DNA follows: TGTGCCAGCAGTTTACGGGCTGGGGCCAACGTCCTGACTTTC.